This T cell receptor beta chain was sequenced during a study of T and B cells in COVID-19 patients. On the study more broadly: Of 20 to 25 active-infection patients, roughly 18 carried comorbidities linked to unfavorable COVID-19 outcome. Study results and limitations: Of about 2,500 TCR clusters found only in the recovered cohort, a few dozen had low generation probability. Active COVID-19 showed highly clonal TRB repertoires; recovery showed diversity and richness above healthy donors. In COVID-19 patients, T cell receptor beta variable and joining gene use was reportedly strongly skewed.

Concerning this clonotype: The antigen is unknown.

V was shortened by 2 bases and J by 9 bases, with 11 bases between the two germline ends. Germline lookup yields CDR1 MNHNS and CDR2 SASEGT. The CDR3 covers 13 residues. TRB was amplified from approximately 250-500 ng of blood genomic DNA. Multiplex PCR with BIOMED2 TRB-A/B primer pools amplified TRB rearrangements. A single record per CDR3 protein comes from TCRdb applying MiXCR to the multiplex PCR reads. Of around 19,000 distinct CDR3 sequences listed, just over 35% were seen once; the top ten hold 16%. The sample comprised blood. J is TRBJ2-1 and V is TRBV6-1; D might be TRBD1 (6 bases). The source is a human donor with active COVID-19. The CDR3 sequence: CASSESDRSEQFF. The CDR3, as DNA: TGTGCCAGCAGTGAATCCGACAGGAGTGAGCAGTTCTTC.